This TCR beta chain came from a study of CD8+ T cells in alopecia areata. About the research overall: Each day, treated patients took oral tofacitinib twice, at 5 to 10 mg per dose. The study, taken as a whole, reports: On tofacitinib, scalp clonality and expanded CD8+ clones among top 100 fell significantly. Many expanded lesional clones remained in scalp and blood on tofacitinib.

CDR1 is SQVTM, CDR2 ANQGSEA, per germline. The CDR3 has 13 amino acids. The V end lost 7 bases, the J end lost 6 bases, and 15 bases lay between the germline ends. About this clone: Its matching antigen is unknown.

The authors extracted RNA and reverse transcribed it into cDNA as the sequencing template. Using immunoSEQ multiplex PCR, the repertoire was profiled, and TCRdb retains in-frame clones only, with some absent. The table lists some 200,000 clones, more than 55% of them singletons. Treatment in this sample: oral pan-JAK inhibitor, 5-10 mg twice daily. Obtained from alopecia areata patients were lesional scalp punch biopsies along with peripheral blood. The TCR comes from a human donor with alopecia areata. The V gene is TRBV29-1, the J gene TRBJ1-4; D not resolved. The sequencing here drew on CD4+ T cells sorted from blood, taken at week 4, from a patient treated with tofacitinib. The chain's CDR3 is CSARTRADEKLFF. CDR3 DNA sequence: TGCAGCGCCAGAACTAGGGCGGATGAAAAACTGTTTTTT.